Sequencing of this T cell receptor (beta chain) was carried out in a study of cytomegalovirus exposure and HLA in healthy donors. Study-wide points: A missense variant in DCLRE1C was later tied to TCR beta V- and J-gene trimming.

Germline values: CDR1 MNHNY, CDR2 SVGAGI (reference sequence). The V segment lost 5 bases and the J segment 5 bases; nucleotides outside the gene matches: 8. The CDR3 runs 15 residues. PCR used 60 Vbeta primers and 13 Jbeta primers. Clones were read by immunoSEQ multiplex PCR, and TCRdb kept only the in-frame ones, dropping some. There are about 200,000 clones in the sample; about four fifths occur only once, and 2.5% to 3% lies in the top ten. In the case of this clone: The antigen remains unidentified.

This sequence was found in a man between 25 and 39 years old in good health and CMV-seronegative. This chain joins TRBV6-6 and TRBJ1-5; 8 bases are shared with TRBD1. The sequencing sample was made of PBMCs. For the CDR3, the DNA is TGTGCCAGCAGTCTAGAGGGACAGGTCTATCAGCCCCAGCATTTT. Its protein is CASSLEGQVYQPQHF.